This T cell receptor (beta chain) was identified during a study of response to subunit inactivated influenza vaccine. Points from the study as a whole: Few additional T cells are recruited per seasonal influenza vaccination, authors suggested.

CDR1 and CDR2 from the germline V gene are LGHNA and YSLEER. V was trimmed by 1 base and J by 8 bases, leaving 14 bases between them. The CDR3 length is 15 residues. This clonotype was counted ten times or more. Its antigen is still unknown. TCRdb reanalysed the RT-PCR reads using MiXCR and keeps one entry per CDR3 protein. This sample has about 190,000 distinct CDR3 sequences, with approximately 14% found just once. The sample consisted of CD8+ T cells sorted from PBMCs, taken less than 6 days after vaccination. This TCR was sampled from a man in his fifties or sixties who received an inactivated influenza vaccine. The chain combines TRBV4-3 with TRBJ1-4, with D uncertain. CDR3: CASSQAHRAVEKLFF. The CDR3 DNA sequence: TGCGCCAGCAGCCAAGCCCACCGGGCCGTCGAAAAACTGTTTTTT.